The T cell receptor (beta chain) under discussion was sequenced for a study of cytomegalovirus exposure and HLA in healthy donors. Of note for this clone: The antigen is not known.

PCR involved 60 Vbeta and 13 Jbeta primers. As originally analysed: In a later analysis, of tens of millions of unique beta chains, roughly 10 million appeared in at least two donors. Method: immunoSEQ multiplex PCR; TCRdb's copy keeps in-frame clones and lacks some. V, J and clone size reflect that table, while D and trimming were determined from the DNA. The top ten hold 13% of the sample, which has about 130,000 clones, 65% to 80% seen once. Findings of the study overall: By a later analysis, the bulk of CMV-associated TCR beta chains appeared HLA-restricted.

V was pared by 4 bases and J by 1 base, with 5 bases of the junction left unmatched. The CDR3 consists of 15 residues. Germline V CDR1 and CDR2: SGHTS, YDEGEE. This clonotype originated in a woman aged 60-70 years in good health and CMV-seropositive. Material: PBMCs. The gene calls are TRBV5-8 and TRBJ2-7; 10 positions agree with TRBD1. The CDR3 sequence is CASSRGTGASYEQYF. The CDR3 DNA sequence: TGTGCCAGCAGCCGCGGGACAGGGGCATCCTACGAGCAGTACTTC.